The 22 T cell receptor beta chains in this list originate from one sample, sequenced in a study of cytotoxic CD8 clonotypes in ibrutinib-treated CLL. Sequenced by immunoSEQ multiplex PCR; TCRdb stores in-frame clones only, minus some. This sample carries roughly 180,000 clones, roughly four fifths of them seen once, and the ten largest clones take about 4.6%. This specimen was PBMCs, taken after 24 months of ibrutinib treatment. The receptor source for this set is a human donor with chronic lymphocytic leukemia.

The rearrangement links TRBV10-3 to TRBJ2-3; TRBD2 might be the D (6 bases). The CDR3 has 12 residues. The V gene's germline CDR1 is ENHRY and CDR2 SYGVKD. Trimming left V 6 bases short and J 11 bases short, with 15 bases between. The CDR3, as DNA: TGTGCCATCAGGGGGACCGCGGAGGGGCAGTATTTT. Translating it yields CAIRGTAEGQYF.

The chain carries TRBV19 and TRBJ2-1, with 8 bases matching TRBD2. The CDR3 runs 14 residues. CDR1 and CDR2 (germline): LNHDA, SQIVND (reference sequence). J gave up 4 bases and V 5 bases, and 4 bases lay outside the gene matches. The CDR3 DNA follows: TGTGCCAGTAGTCAGCGGGGGCGTTACAATGAGCAGTTCTTC. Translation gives CASSQRGRYNEQFF.

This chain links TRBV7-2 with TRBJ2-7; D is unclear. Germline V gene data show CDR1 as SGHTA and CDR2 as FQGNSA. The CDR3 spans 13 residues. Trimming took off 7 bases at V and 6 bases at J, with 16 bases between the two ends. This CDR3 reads CASMRPGIFEQYF. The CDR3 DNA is TGTGCCAGCATGAGGCCTGGTATCTTCGAGCAGTACTTC.

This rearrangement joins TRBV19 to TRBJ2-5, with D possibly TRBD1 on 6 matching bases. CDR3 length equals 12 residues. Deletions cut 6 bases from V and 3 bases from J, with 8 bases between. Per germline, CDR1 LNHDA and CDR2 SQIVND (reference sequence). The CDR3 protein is CASRDREETQYF. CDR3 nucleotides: TGTGCCAGTAGGGACAGAGAAGAGACCCAGTACTTC.

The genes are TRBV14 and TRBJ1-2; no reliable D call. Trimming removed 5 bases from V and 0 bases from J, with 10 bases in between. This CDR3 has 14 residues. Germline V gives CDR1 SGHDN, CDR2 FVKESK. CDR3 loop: CASSSTTANYGYTF. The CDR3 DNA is TGTGCCAGCAGCTCCACGACCGCTAACTATGGCTACACCTTC.

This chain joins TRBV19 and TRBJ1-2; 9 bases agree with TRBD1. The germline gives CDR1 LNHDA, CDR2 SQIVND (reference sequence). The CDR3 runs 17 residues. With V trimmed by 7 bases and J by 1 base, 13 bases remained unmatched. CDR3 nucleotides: TGTGCCAGTAAAAGGAGAACAGGGGGCCAGGGTAACTATGGCTACACCTTC. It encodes CASKRRTGGQGNYGYTF. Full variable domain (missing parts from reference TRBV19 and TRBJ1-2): DGGITQSPKYLFRKEGQNVTLSCEQNLNHDAMYWYRQDPGQGLRLIYYSQIVNDFQKGDIAEGYSVSREKKESFPLTVTSAQKNPTAFYLCASKRRTGGQGNYGYTFGSGTRLTVV.

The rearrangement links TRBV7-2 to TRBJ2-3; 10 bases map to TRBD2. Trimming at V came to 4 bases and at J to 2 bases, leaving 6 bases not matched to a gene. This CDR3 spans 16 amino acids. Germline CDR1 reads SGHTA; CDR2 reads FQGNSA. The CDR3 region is CASSWGSGRTTDTQYF. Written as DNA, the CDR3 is TGTGCCAGCAGCTGGGGTAGCGGGAGGACCACAGATACGCAGTATTTT.

This CDR3 reads CASSPGTDTQYF. The CDR3 DNA reads TGTGCCAGCAGCCCGGGCACAGATACGCAGTATTTT. This chain links TRBV9 with TRBJ2-3; D ambiguous. V shed 4 bases and J shed 1 base, with 4 bases lying between them. CDR3 size: 12 residues. The germline V gene has CDR1 SGDLS and CDR2 YYNGEE. Combining the CDR3 with reference TRBV9 and TRBJ2-3 gives the whole variable domain DSGVTQTPKHLITATGQRVTLRCSPRSGDLSVYWYQQSLDQGLQFLIQYYNGEERAKGNILERFSAQQFPDLHSELNLSSLELGDSALYFCASSPGTDTQYFGPGTRLTVL.

DNA of the CDR3: TGCGCCAGCAGCGGACTAGCGGGGGCCTACAATGAGCAGTTCTTC. It codes for CASSGLAGAYNEQFF. The chain has TRBV5-1 and TRBJ2-1, with 13 positions matching TRBD2. This CDR3 contains 15 residues. The V segment lost 4 bases and the J segment 2 bases; nucleotides outside the gene matches: 0. Per the germline V gene, CDR1 is SGHRS and CDR2 is YFSETQ.

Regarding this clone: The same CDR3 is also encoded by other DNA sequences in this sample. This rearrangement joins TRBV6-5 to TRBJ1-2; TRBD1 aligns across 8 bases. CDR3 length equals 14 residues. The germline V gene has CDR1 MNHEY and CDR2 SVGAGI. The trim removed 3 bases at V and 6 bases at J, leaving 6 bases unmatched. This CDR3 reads CASSYSGQGNGYTF. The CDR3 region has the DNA TGTGCCAGCAGTTATTCTGGACAGGGCAATGGCTACACCTTC.

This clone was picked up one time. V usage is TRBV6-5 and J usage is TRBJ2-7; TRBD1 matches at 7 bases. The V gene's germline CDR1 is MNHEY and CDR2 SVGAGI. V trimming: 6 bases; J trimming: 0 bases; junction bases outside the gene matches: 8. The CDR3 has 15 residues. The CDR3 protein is CASSRQGSISYEQYF. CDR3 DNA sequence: TGTGCCAGCAGCCGACAGGGCTCCATCTCCTACGAGCAGTACTTC.

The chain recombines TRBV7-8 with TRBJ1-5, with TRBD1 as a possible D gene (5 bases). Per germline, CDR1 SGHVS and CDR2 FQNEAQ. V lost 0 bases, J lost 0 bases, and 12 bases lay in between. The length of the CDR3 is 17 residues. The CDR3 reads CASSLAGAGNSNQPQHF. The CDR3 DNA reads TGTGCCAGCAGCTTAGCAGGGGCAGGGAATAGCAATCAGCCCCAGCATTTT.

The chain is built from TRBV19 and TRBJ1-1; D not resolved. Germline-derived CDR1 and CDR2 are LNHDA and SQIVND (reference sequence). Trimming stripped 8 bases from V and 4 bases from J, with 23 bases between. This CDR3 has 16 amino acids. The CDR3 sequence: CASYDPRRAVGTEAFF. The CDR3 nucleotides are TGTGCCAGTTATGACCCGAGAAGGGCGGTGGGCACTGAAGCTTTCTTT.

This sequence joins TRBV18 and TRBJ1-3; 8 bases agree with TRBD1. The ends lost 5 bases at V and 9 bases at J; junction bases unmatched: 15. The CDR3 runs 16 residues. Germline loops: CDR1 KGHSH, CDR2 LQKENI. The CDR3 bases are TGTGCCAGCTCATTACAGGGGGAGACGAATGGACCCACCATATATTTT. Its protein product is CASSLQGETNGPTIYF. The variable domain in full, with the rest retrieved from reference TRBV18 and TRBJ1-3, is NAGVMQNPRHLVRRRGQEARLRCSPMKGHSHVYWYRQLPEEGLKFMVYLQKENIIDESGMPKERFSAEFPKEGPSILRIQQVVRGDSAAYFCASSLQGETNGPTIYFGEGSWLTVV.

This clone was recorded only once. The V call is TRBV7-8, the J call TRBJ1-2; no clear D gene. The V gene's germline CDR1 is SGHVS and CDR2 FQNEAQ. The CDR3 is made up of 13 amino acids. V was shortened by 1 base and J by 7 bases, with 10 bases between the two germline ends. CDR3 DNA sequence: TGTGCCAGCAGCTTAGACAGAGGCGGTGGCTACACCTTC. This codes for CASSLDRGGGYTF.

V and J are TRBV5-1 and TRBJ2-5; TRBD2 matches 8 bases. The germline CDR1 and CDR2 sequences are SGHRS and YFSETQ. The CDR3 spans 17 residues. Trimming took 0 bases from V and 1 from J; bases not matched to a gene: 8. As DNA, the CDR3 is TGCGCCAGCAGCTTGGTAGGGATAGCGGGGTCCCAAGAGACCCAGTACTTC. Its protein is CASSLVGIAGSQETQYF.

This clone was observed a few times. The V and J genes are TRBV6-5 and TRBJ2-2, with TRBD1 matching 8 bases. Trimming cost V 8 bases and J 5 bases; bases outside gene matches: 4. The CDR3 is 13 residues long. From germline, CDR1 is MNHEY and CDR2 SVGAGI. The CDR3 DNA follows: TGTGCCAGCCAGGGGGCAGGGACCGGGGAGCTGTTTTTT. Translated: CASQGAGTGELFF.

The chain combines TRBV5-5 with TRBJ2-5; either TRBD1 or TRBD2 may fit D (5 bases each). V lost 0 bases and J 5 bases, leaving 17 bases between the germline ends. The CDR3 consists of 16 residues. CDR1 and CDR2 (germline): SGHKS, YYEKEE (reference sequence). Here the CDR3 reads CASSLDGGPQGETQYF. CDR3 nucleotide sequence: TGTGCCAGCAGCTTGGATGGGGGACCCCAAGGGGAGACCCAGTACTTC.

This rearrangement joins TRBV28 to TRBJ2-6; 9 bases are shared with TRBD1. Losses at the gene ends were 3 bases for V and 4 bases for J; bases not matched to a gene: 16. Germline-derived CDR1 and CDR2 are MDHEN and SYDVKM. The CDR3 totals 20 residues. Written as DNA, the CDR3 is TGTGCCAGCAGTTTCCAAAGACCGGGACAGGGAGCGGGAGGGGCCAACGTCCTGACTTTC. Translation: CASSFQRPGQGAGGANVLTF.

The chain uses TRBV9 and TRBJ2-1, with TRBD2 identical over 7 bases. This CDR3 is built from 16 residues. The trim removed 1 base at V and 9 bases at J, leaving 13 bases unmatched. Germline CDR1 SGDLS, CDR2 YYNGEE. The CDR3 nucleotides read TGTGCCAGCAGCGTAAGTCCGGCGGGAGCAAAGGGTGAGCAGTTCTTC. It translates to CASSVSPAGAKGEQFF.

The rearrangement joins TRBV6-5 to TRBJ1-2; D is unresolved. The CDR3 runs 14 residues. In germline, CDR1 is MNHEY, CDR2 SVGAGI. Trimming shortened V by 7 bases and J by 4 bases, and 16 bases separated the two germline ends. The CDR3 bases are TGTGCCAGCAATCCACATAAGCCACCCTATGGCTACACCTTC. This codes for CASNPHKPPYGYTF.

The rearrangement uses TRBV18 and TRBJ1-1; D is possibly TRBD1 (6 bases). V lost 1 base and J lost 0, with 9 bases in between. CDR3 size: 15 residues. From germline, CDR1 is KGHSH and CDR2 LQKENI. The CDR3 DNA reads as TGTGCCAGCTCACCACTAGGACAGATGAACACTGAAGCTTTCTTT. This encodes CASSPLGQMNTEAFF.